This TCR beta chain was documented in a study of identical twins. MiXCR was run by TCRdb on the 5' RACE reads, yielding one entry per CDR3 protein. The repertoire holds under 1 million distinct CDR3 sequences, roughly an eighth seen once, with around 1.6% in the top ten. Points on this clonotype: Its antigen is not known.

The CDR3 runs 14 residues. V gave up 1 base and J gave up 5 bases; unmatched junction bases: 4. Germline V gene lookup returns CDR1 SEHNR and CDR2 FQNEAQ (reference sequence). The study, taken as a whole, reports: The models gave estimates that fell short of the out-of-frame TCR alpha sharing seen in monozygotic twins. A lower insertion count was a feature of abundant cord blood beta clonotypes, with no such feature in memory repertoires.

This sample also appeared in a second study, on yellow fever vaccine responses in identical twins. That source adds: Reportedly, twins' vaccine T cell responses looked partly convergent and partly personalized.

The sequenced sample was PBMCs. This TCR was recovered from a woman under 30 in good health. V gene TRBV7-9 combines with J gene TRBJ2-7; 8 positions agree with TRBD1. Here the CDR3 reads CASSLEDRGHEQYF. The DNA of the CDR3 is TGTGCCAGCAGCTTAGAAGACAGGGGCCACGAGCAGTACTTC.